This TCR beta chain was profiled in a study of T and B cells in COVID-19 patients. For the study at large: Blood was sampled from COVID-19 patients who were either actively infected or recovered.

TRB rearrangements were amplified by multiplex PCR with BIOMED2 TRB-A/B primers. TCRdb re-called the multiplex PCR reads with MiXCR, one entry per CDR3 protein. The repertoire holds over 10,000 distinct CDR3 sequences, with 25% as singletons. From blood, about 240-550 ng of genomic DNA served as TRB template. Findings and caveats of the study: Clonality of TRB repertoires was high in active COVID-19; recovery brought above-healthy diversity and richness.

CDR3 length: 15 amino acids. CDR1 is DFQATT, CDR2 SNEGSKA, per germline (reference sequence). With V trimmed by 6 bases and J by 5 bases, 10 bases remained unmatched. Note on this clonotype: Its target is not known.

The V gene is TRBV20-1, the J gene TRBJ2-5, with 12 bases fitting TRBD2. The sample consisted of blood. The clonotype comes from a human donor who had recovered from COVID-19. CDR3 sequence: CSARGLAGSSETQYF. The CDR3 DNA sequence: TGCAGTGCCCGAGGACTAGCGGGGAGTTCGGAGACCCAGTACTTC.